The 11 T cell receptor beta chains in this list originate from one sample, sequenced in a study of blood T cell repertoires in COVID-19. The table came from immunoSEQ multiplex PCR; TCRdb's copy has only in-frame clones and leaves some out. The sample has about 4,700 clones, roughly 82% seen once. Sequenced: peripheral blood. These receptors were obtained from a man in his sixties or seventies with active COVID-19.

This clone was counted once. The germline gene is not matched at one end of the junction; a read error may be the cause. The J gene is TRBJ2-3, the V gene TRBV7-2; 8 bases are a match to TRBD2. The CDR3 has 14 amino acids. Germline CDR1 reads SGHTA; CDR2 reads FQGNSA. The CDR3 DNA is TGTGCCAGCAGCCCCCGGACTAGCAGAGATACGCAGTATTTT. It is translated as CASSPRTSRDTQYF.

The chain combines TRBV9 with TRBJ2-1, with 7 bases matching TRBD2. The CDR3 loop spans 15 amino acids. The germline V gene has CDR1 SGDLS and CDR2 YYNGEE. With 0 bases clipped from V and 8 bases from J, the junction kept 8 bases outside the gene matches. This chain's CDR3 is CASSVAGGGLDEQFF. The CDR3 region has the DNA TGTGCCAGCAGCGTAGCGGGGGGAGGGCTCGATGAGCAGTTCTTC.

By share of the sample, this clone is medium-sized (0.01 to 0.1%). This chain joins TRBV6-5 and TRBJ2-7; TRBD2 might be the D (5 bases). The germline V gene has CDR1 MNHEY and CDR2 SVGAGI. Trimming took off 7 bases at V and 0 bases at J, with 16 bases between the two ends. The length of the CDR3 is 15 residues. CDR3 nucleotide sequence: TGTGCCAGCAACCCCGAGGGTTCGAGCTCCTACGAGCAGTACTTC. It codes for CASNPEGSSSYEQYF.

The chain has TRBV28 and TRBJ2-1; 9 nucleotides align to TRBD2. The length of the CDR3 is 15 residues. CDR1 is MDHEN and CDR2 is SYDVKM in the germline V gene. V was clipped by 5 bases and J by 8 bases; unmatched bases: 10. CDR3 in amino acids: CASSPTRGGLDEQFF. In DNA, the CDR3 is TGTGCCAGCAGTCCCACGCGGGGGGGCTTGGATGAGCAGTTCTTC.

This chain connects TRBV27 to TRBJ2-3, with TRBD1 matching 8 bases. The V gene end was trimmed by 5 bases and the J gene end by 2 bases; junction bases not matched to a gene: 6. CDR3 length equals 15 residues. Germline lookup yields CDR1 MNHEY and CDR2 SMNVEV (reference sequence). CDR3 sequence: CASSPWTGTTDTQYF. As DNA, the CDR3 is TGTGCCAGCAGTCCATGGACAGGGACCACAGATACGCAGTATTTT.

CDR3 nucleotides: TGTGCCACCAGTGATGAAACAGGGCTAGAGCAGTACTTC. It is translated as CATSDETGLEQYF. The gene calls are TRBV24-1 and TRBJ2-7; the D gene is possibly TRBD1 (6 bases). Between the trimmed V and J ends, which lost 3 bases and 7 bases, there was a span of 12 bases. The germline V gene encodes CDR1 KGHDR and CDR2 SFDVKD. This CDR3 has 13 residues.

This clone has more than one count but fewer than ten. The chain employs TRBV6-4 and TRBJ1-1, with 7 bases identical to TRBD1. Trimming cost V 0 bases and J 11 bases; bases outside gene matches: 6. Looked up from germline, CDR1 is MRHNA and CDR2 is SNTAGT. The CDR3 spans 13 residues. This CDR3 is CASSDSSTGAAFF. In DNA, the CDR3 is TGTGCCAGCAGTGACTCGAGCACAGGGGCTGCTTTCTTT.

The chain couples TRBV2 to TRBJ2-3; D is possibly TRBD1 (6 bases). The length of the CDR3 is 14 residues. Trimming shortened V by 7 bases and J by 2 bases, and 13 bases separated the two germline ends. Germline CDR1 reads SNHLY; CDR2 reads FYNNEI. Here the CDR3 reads CASIDRSYTDTQYF. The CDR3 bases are TGTGCCAGCATCGACAGGAGCTACACAGATACGCAGTATTTT.

This chain's CDR3 is CSVDSMRGTEAFF. Written as DNA, the CDR3 is TGCAGCGTTGATAGTATGCGAGGGACTGAAGCTTTCTTT. V gene TRBV29-1 combines with J gene TRBJ1-1; no firm D call. The length of the CDR3 is 13 residues. Germline assignment: CDR1 SQVTM and CDR2 ANQGSEA. V lost 3 bases and J lost 5, with 13 bases in between.

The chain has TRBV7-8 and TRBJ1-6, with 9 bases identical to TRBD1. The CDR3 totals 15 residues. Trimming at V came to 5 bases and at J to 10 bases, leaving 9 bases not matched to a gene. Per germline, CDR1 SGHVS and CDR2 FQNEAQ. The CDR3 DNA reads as TGTGCCAGCAGCCCGAGGACAGGGGAAGGCTCACCCCTCCACTTT. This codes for CASSPRTGEGSPLHF.

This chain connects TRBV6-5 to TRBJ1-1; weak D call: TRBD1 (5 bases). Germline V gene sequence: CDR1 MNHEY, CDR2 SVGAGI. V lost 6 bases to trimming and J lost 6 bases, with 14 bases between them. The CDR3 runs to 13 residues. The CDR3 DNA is TGTGCCAGCAGCTACCGAGACAGTTCTGAAGCTTTCTTT. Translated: CASSYRDSSEAFF.